These 7 T cell receptor beta chains were all obtained from the same sample, sequenced in a study of tumor-infiltrating lymphocytes in primary liver carcinoma. Unsorted bulk tissue (about 20-32 mg) underwent RNA and DNA co-extraction. A primer in the constant region served to generate TCR beta cDNA from 500 ng of total RNA. For TCR beta, libraries were produced by three nested multiplex PCR rounds using slightly modified ARM-PCR. Use of TRBV1-TRBV30 forward primers with a C-beta reverse primer characterized the first two PCR rounds, which lasted roughly 11 cycles each. Using its own MiXCR run on the multiplex PCR reads, TCRdb lists one record per CDR3 protein. Found here are 52,000 or so distinct CDR3 sequences, 70% to 80% of them singletons; the top ten hold roughly a quarter. Sequencing input: liver tumor tissue from sampling region 5. As to subset: tumor region T5, tumor centre. The source is a middle-aged man with primary liver carcinoma and hepatitis B virus infection.

This clonotype has a handful of counts. One junction end does not reproduce the germline sequence, and a read error may be involved. This chain joins TRBV19 and TRBJ1-5, with 9 bases that match TRBD1. Germline CDR1 LNHDA, CDR2 SQIVND (reference sequence). There are 14 residues in the CDR3. DNA of the CDR3: TGTACCAGTGACAGGGGGTATAGCAATCAGCCCCAGCATTTT. This gives the protein CTSDRGYSNQPQHF.

The J gene is TRBJ2-3, the V gene TRBV11-1, with 11 bases that match TRBD2. Germline loops: CDR1 SGHAT, CDR2 FQDESV (reference sequence). The ends lost 2 bases at V and 11 bases at J; junction bases unmatched: 15. The CDR3 spans 17 residues. The CDR3 bases are TGTGCCAGCAGCTTAACTCGGACTAGCGGGTCCACATATATGCAGTATTTT. Encoded protein: CASSLTRTSGSTYMQYF.

Of note for this clonotype: Its ends do not fully match the called genes, so a read error is possible. The chain uses TRBV5-1 and TRBJ2-1; 7 bases are shared with TRBD2. The germline V gene has CDR1 SGHRS and CDR2 YFSETQ. The CDR3 runs 15 residues. The CDR3 sequence: CASRAQTSTYNEKFF. The CDR3, as DNA: TGCGCCAGCAGGGCTCAGACTAGCACTTACAATGAGAAGTTCTTC. The full variable domain, in which reference TRBV5-1 and TRBJ2-1 provide the parts outside the CDR3, is KAGVTQTPRYLIKTRGQQVTLSCSPISGHRSVSWYQQTPGQGLQFLFEYFSETQRNKGNFPGRFSGRQFSNSRSEMNVSTLELGDSALYLCASRAQTSTYNEKFFGPGTRLTVL.

This clonotype has just one count. The V and J genes are TRBV5-1 and TRBJ1-6; no definite D call. V was shortened by 9 bases and J by 7 bases, with 20 bases between the two germline ends. Germline lookup yields CDR1 SGHRS and CDR2 YFSETQ. The CDR3 has 15 amino acids. The CDR3 sequence is CATNLEVTGNSPLHF. For the CDR3, the DNA is TGCGCCACCAACTTGGAGGTCACGGGAAATTCACCCCTCCACTTT.

A remark on this clonotype: Sequence at one end of the junction differs from germline and may be a read error. The chain links TRBV11-2 to TRBJ2-1, with 8 bases identical to TRBD2. The germline CDR1 and CDR2 sequences are SGHAT and FQNNGV. CDR3 size: 17 residues. The CDR3 protein is CTSSLDRGGRFCNEEFF. The CDR3 DNA reads TGTACCAGCAGCTTAGATAGGGGCGGGAGGTTCTGCAATGAGGAGTTCTTC.

The sample holds many counts of this clonotype. The chain joins TRBV2 to TRBJ1-1; D gene uncertain. The V gene lost 7 bases and the J gene lost 2 bases, with 11 bases spanning the gap. The CDR3 extends over 13 amino acids. Germline CDR1 SNHLY, CDR2 FYNNEI. The CDR3 DNA reads TGTGCCAGCAACGAGCAGGCCAACACTGAAGCTTTCTTT. Protein: CASNEQANTEAFF.

In the case of this clonotype: This may be a read error, as it is one base from a much larger clone. The J gene is TRBJ1-5, the V gene TRBV5-1; D remains unclear. The CDR3 loop spans 14 amino acids. Germline V gene sequence: CDR1 SGHRS, CDR2 YFSETQ. The CDR3 spells CVSSLNGANQPQHF. CDR3 coding DNA: TGCGTCAGCAGCCTTAACGGTGCAAATCAGCCCCAGCATTTT.